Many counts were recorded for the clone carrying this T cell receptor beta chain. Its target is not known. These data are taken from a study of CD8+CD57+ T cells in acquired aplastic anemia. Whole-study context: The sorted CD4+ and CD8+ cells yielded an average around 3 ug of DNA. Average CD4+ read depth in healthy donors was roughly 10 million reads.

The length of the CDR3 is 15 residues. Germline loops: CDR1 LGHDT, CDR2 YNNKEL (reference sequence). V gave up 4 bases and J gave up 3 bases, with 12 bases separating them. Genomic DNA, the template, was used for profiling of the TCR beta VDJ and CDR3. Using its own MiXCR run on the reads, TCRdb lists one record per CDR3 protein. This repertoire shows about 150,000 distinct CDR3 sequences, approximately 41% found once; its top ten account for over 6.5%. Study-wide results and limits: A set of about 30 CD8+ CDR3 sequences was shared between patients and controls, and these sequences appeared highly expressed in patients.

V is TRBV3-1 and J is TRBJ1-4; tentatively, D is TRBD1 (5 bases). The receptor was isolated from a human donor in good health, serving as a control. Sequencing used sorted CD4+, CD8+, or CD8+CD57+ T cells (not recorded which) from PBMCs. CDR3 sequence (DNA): TGTGCCAGCAGCCTGAGGGGCTCAGCTAATGAAAAACTGTTTTTT. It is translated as CASSLRGSANEKLFF.